This T cell receptor beta chain was captured by sequencing in a study of radiation and T cells in renal cell carcinoma. Study-wide results and caveats: In blood, top tumor clones expanded by 2 weeks, shrinking by 4.

A word on this clone: Its antigen is still unknown.

Germline assignment: CDR1 ENHRY and CDR2 SYGVKD. The CDR3 runs to 13 residues. Trimming removed 7 bases from V and 4 bases from J, with 13 bases in between. Time point of the sample: baseline pretreatment blood. Treatment of the sample: 15 Gy SBRT to primary tumor, nephrectomy 4 weeks later. Produced via immunoSEQ multiplex PCR; TCRdb's table is partial and in-frame only. This repertoire shows some 100,000 clones, over 65% found once; its top ten account for almost 6.5%. The chain combines TRBV10-3 with TRBJ2-5, with D maybe TRBD1 (5 bases). The TCR originated in a man aged 60-69 years with renal cell carcinoma. Sample: blood, taken from a patient whose treatment included radiotherapy and nephrectomy. This CDR3 is CAITQGRGETQYF. The CDR3 bases are TGTGCCATCACCCAGGGAAGGGGAGAGACCCAGTACTTC.